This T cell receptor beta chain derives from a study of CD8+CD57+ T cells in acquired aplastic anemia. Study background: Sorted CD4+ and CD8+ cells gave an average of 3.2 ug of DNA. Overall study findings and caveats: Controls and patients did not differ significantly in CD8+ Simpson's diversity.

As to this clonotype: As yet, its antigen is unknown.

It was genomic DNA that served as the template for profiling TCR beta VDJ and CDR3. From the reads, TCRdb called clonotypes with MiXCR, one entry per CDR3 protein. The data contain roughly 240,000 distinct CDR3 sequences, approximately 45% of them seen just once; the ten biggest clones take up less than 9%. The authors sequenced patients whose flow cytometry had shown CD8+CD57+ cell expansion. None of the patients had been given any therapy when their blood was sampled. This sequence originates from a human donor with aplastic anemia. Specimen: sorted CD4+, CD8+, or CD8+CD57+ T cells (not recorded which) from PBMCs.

The CDR3 sequence is CASSEWAGNQPQHF. CDR3 nucleotides: TGTGCCAGCAGTGAATGGGCTGGAAATCAGCCCCAGCATTTT. The gene calls are TRBV2 and TRBJ1-5; D call uncertain. CDR3 length equals 14 residues. Germline V lookup: CDR1 SNHLY, CDR2 FYNNEI. Trimming pared 2 bases from V and 4 bases from J, leaving 9 bases between.